This TCR beta chain came from a study of control samples from healthy donors and cancer patients (dated by TCRdb to 2018 to 2021). About this clone: It lacks a known antigen. No base quality information exists; no much larger clone differs at one position.

CDR1 and CDR2 are read off the germline V gene as MNHEY and SVGAGI. Spanning cysteine to phenylalanine, the CDR3 consists of 12 amino acids. CDR3 DNA only is kept here, 36 bases in frame from base 1. The trim is 8 bases for V and 1 base for J, with a gap of 9 bases between the germline ends. The library was prepared using the immunoSEQ multiplex PCR assay. What TCRdb holds here is the immuneACCESS table cut down to in-frame rearrangements. Part of the clones is not present; checked against another copy, under half of the missing clones reflect an unresolved V gene, and the others are unexplained. In this sample the table shows 150,000 or so clones, roughly 93% of which occur a single time. Together, the top ten hold 5.5% to 7.5% of the sample.

This receptor was identified in a man aged 18 to 30 in good health. The chain couples TRBV6-5 to TRBJ2-7, and the D gene may be TRBD2, 5 bases matching. The material sequenced was blood. The encoded CDR3 is CASAGASYEQYF. The DNA sequence reads TGTGCCAGCGCGGGCGCGTCCTACGAGCAGTACTTC.